This TCR beta chain stems from a study of blood T cells in healthy people across ages. In its sample, this clonotype was seen a few times. A second PCR, run for about 7 to 11 cycles, used a sample-barcoded 5' primer plus a J-beta primer mix. Each CDR3 protein gets one entry after TCRdb re-called the 5' RACE reads with MiXCR. The profile covers fewer than 1,000,000 distinct CDR3 sequences, with under 45% appearing a single time and around 21% taken by the ten largest. The TCR originated in a man in his sixties in good health. Sequencing was carried out using blood.

In DNA, the CDR3 is TGCAGCGCTGAGTTGGGGGGCTCGGGAAAAGAAAAACTGTTTTTT. It specifies CSAELGGSGKEKLFF. The chain couples TRBV29-1 to TRBJ1-4, with D perhaps matching TRBD1 (6 bases). The CDR3 is made up of 15 amino acids. V lost 7 bases to trimming and J lost 8 bases, with 23 bases between them. Looked up from germline, CDR1 is SQVTM and CDR2 is ANQGSEA.